The text below deals with one TCR beta chain. This sample was taken from a study of PD-L1 blockade in urothelial cancer. Repertoires were generated with immunoSEQ multiplex PCR, while TCRdb's copy carries only in-frame clones and drops some. Of 98,000 or so clones in the sample, around 91% are singletons; the top ten hold 1.6%. Time point indicated: pretreatment peripheral blood. Trimming took off 6 bases at V and 5 bases at J, with 11 bases between the two ends. The CDR3 sequence is 13 residues long. In germline, CDR1 is MNHEY, CDR2 SVGAGI. The material sequenced was PBMCs, taken around atezolizumab (anti-PD-L1) treatment. This TCR was sampled from a man between 60 and 75 years old with urothelial cancer. The chain combines TRBV6-5 with TRBJ2-1, with D perhaps matching TRBD1 (6 bases). In DNA form, the CDR3 reads TGTGCCAGCAGGACAGGAAGAAACAATGAGCAGTTCTTC. Translating it yields CASRTGRNNEQFF.